This TCR beta chain comes out of a study of human T cells and chemical hapten exposure. Time point given: pre-sensitization, week 0. Treatment meaning: therapeutic diphenylcyclopropenone sensitization with weekly scalp DPC. Suited to DPC and affected by alopecia, the donors ranged from 18 to 70 years old. Total RNA was isolated from whole blood that had not been fractionated. Trimming cost V 4 bases and J 2 bases; bases outside gene matches: 7. CDR3 length: 16 residues. CDR1 and CDR2 from the germline V gene are SNHLY and FYNNEI. The sample holds many counts of this clonotype. TCRdb reprocessed the RACE reads via MiXCR and lists one record per CDR3 protein. The sample contains tens of thousands of distinct CDR3 sequences, approximately 15% of which appear only once.

The chain carries TRBV2 and TRBJ1-3; TRBD1 aligns across 8 bases. Sequencing was performed on whole blood, taken in connection with sensitization to the hapten diphenylcyclopropenone (DPC). The source of this sequence is a woman between 45 and 65 years old with alopecia areata. Some clones in this sample may be carry-over from other donors' samples. The DNA for the CDR3 is TGTGCCAGCAGTGTATTACAGGGGGTAGCTGGAAACACCATATATTTT. Residues: CASSVLQGVAGNTIYF. The whole variable domain, remainder taken from reference TRBV2 and TRBJ1-3, is EPEVTQTPSHQVTQMGQEVILRCVPISNHLYFYWYRQILGQKVEFLVSFYNNEISEKSEIFDDQFSVERPDGSNFTLKIRSTKLEDSAMYFCASSVLQGVAGNTIYFGEGSWLTVV.